This T cell receptor (beta chain) was profiled in a study of T-cell reconstitution after alpha-beta-depleted transplantation in children. The germline gives CDR1 DFQATT, CDR2 SNEGSKA (reference sequence). The ends lost 6 bases at V and 7 bases at J; junction bases unmatched: 20. This CDR3 comprises 17 residues. The TCRbeta library incorporated unique molecular identifiers. Using its own MiXCR run on the PCR reads, TCRdb lists one record per CDR3 protein. The sample has about 240,000 distinct CDR3 sequences, approximately 12% seen once; the top ten hold around 2.5%. The receptor's source is a human donor who donated a stem cell graft to a child with acute lymphoblastic leukemia. Material: PBMCs from the stem cell graft donor, obtained from the stem cell graft. This chain links TRBV20-1 with TRBJ2-1; TRBD2 agrees at 8 bases. CDR3 coding DNA: TGCAGTGCCCCTCAAATCTGGGCGGGACTAGGGGTGAATGAGCAGTTCTTC. It encodes CSAPQIWAGLGVNEQFF.